This T cell receptor (beta chain) appears in the sequencing data of a study of blood T cells in healthy people across ages. Study-level results: Diversity figures derived from one million T cells were judged to underestimate the true value. Significant beta diversity loss was already apparent by age approximately 38, declining roughly linearly. Fewer expanded clones and more diversity marked long-lived versus aged donors.

This clonotype was seen more than once but under ten times. Its antigen is not known. With a J-beta primer mix and a sample-barcoded 5' primer, a second PCR ran 7 to 11 cycles. TCRdb re-derived calls from the 5' RACE reads in MiXCR, one entry per CDR3 protein. The sample carries about 780,000 distinct CDR3 sequences, about 42% recorded once. Researchers isolated at least 7 million PBMCs per sample. CDR3 length equals 14 residues. The germline gives CDR1 SEHNR, CDR2 FQNEAQ (reference sequence). Losses at the gene ends were 5 bases for V and 7 bases for J; bases not matched to a gene: 8. This TCR was sampled from a man older than 75 in good health. This sequence joins TRBV7-9 and TRBJ1-2; TRBD1 matches at 9 bases. Input material: blood. The CDR3 DNA reads as TGTGCCAGCAGCCCGCGGGACAGGGAGTCTGGCTACACCTTC. The encoded protein is CASSPRDRESGYTF.